The sequence of this T cell receptor beta chain was determined in a study of CD8 T cells in Susac syndrome. General study results and limits: The relatively small number of individuals in the TCR sequencing and HLA analysis was acknowledged by the study.

In blood CD8+ and CD4+ T cells, TCR beta underwent sequencing. TEMRA cells were enriched by FACS, while CD8+ and CD4+ T cells were obtained through a negative isolation that was performed magnetically. A word on this clonotype: Its specificity is not known.

The authors reverse transcribed roughly 0.5 to 1 ug RNA with random hexamers. immunoSEQ multiplex PCR amplified TCR beta CDR3 across 54 Vbeta, 13 Jbeta. TCRdb fed the immunoSEQ multiplex PCR reads into MiXCR, producing one record per CDR3 protein. This sample has approximately 110,000 distinct CDR3 sequences, with around 94% found just once. The receptor's source is a human donor in good health. Specimen: CD4+ T cells from PBMCs.

CDR3 bases: TGTGCCAGCAGCTCAACTAATGAAAAACTGTTTTTT. It yields the protein CASSSTNEKLFF. The V gene is TRBV2, the J gene TRBJ1-4, with D hard to call. With 6 bases removed from V and 0 bases from J, the gap between germline ends came to 2 bases. The CDR3 loop spans 12 amino acids. Germline loops: CDR1 SNHLY, CDR2 FYNNEI.